The source of this T cell receptor (beta chain) is a study of blood T cells in healthy people across ages. Per the germline V gene, CDR1 is SGHAT and CDR2 is FQNNGV. Deletions cut 5 bases from V and 0 bases from J, with 14 bases between. There are 16 residues in the CDR3. A second PCR of about 7 to 12 cycles used a sample-barcoded 5' primer and a J-beta primer mix. TCRdb re-derived calls from the 5' RACE reads in MiXCR, one entry per CDR3 protein. The repertoire includes approximately 800,000 distinct CDR3 sequences, around 25% of them detected once, and less than 3.5% sits in the top ten. These data were also reused for a study on T cells of mothers and their children.

This chain uses TRBV11-2 with TRBJ2-4; D gene uncertain. The TCR originated in a boy aged 5-17 years in good health. Sequencing was done on a sample of blood. CDR3 coding DNA: TGTGCCAGCAGCCCGAGCGCTGCCCTAGCCAAAAACATTCAGTACTTC. Its protein is CASSPSAALAKNIQYF. Full variable domain (remainder filled in from reference TRBV11-2 and TRBJ2-4): EAGVAQSPRYKIIEKRQSVAFWCNPISGHATLYWYQQILGQGPKLLIQFQNNGVVDDSQLPKDRFSAERLKGVDSTLKIQPAKLEDSAVYLCASSPSAALAKNIQYFGAGTRLSVL.